This T cell receptor (beta chain) comes out of a study of control samples from healthy donors and cancer patients. The CDR3 is 12 amino acids. V shed 2 bases and J shed 6 bases, with 7 bases lying between them. CDR1 ENHRY and CDR2 SYGVKD come from the germline V gene. TCRdb's table, derived via immunoSEQ multiplex PCR, lists solely in-frame clones and lacks some. This table has 100,000 to 150,000 clones, around 92% appearing once. This TCR was sampled from a woman aged 50 to 65 in good health. The chain has TRBV10-3 and TRBJ1-2, with D perhaps TRBD1 (5 bases). Sequencing used blood. Here the CDR3 reads CAISERGDGYTF. The CDR3 region has the DNA TGTGCCATCAGTGAGCGGGGCGATGGCTACACCTTC.